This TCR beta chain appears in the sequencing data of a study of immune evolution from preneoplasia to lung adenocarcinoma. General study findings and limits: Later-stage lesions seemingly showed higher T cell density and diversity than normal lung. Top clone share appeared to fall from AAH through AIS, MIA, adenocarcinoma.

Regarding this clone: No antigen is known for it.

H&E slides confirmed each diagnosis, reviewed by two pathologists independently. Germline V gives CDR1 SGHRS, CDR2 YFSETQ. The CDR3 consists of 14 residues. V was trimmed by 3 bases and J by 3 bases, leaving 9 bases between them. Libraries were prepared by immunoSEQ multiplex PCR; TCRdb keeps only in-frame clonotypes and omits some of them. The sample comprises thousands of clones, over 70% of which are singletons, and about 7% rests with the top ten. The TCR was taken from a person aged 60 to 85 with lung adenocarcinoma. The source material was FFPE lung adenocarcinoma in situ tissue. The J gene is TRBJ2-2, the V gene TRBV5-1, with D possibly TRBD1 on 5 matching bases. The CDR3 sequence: CASSSRQHTGELFF. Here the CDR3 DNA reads TGCGCCAGCAGCTCCCGACAGCACACCGGGGAGCTGTTTTTT.